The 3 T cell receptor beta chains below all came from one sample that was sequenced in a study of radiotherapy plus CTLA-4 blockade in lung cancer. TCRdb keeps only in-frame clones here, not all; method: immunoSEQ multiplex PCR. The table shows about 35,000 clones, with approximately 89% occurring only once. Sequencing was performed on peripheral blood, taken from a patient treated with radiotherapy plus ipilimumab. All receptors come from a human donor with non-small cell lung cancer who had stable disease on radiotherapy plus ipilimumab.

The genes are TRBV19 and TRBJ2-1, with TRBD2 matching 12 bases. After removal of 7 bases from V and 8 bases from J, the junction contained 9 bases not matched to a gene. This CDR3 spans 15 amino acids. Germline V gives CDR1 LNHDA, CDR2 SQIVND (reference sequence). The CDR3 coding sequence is TGTGCCAGTACCCAGACTAGCGGGAGTGCCTATGAGCAGTTCTTC. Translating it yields CASTQTSGSAYEQFF.

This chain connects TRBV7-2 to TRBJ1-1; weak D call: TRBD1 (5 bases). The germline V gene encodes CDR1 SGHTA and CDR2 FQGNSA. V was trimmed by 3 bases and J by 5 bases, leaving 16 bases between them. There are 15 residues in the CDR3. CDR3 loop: CASSFVGGEGTEAFF. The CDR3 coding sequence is TGTGCCAGCAGCTTCGTCGGAGGGGAGGGGACTGAAGCTTTCTTT.

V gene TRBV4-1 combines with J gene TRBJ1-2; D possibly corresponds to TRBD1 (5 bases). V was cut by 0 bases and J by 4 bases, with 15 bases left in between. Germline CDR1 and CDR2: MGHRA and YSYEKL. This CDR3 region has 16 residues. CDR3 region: CASSQDLRVGVYGYTF. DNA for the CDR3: TGCGCCAGCAGCCAAGATCTCAGGGTTGGGGTCTATGGCTACACCTTC.